This TCR beta chain was sequenced in a study of blood T cell repertoires in COVID-19. The overall study: Specimens from acute and convalescent COVID-19 originated in the United States, Italy and Spain. The analysed material was cDNA or gDNA that came from T cells, B-cell-depleted T cells, or PBMCs.

Authors' analysis steps: Estimation of nucleated cell counts was performed using reference gene primer amplification. TCRdb's copy holds only in-frame clones and misses some; the assay was immunoSEQ multiplex PCR. The DNA gave D and trimming, while V, J and clone size come from that table. The sample contains approximately 250,000 clones, less than 90% of which appear only once. Patients from Seattle were sampled longitudinally, starting during active infection. Trimming removed 5 bases at V and 4 bases at J, with 11 bases between. Germline CDR1 is LNHDA and CDR2 is SQIVND (reference sequence). The CDR3 is 14 amino acids.

This clonotype was sampled from a woman in her 70s with COVID-19, enrolled during active disease. The sequencing sample was made of peripheral blood. V gene TRBV19 combines with J gene TRBJ1-4; D is possibly TRBD1 (6 bases). The CDR3 spells CASSWGRVNEKLFF. Here the CDR3 DNA reads TGTGCCAGTAGTTGGGGGCGCGTTAATGAAAAACTGTTTTTT.